Below, one T cell receptor (beta chain) is given with its context. Its antigen is as yet unknown. Per the germline V gene, CDR1 is SGHNT and CDR2 is YENEEA. The CDR3 sequence is 15 residues long. The sample belongs to a study of T cells expressing NK-cell markers. Broader study findings: Top CD8+ clonotypes included the dominant CD3+CD56+NKG2C+ clonotypes in 6 or 7 donors.

TCRdb re-called the 5' RACE reads and catalogs CDR3 proteins one per entry, DNA excluded. This sample contains approximately 550,000 distinct CDR3 sequences. The sequence derives from a man aged 18 to 35 in good health. The sequencing input was blood T cells: a sorted CD56 or NKG2C T cell subset, CD4+ or CD8+ T cells, or bulk PBMC T cells (not recorded which). V is TRBV11-3 and J is TRBJ2-2; the TCRdb D gene call, TRBD1, has no DNA to confirm it. CDR3 sequence: CASIPRGHPTGELFF.